The clone carrying this T cell receptor beta chain appeared a single time. Its target is unknown. Second-dose timings of about 4 or about 12 weeks were pooled. J lost 7 bases, V lost 2 bases, and 11 bases had no gene match. In germline, CDR1 is SGHRS, CDR2 YFSETQ. CDR3 length equals 17 residues. The data belong to a study of T cell responses to AZD1222 COVID-19 vaccine. Notes on the study in general: Seropositive status at baseline applied to only five or six AZD1222 recipients.

Sequencing was performed with immunoSEQ multiplex PCR; in TCRdb, only in-frame clones are kept and a portion is missing. The sample includes some 58,000 clones, about 80% seen only once; the top ten take around 5%. The chain recombines TRBV5-1 with TRBJ2-7, with 14 positions matching TRBD2. The specimen was peripheral blood, collected 28 days after the second AZD1222 dose. This sequence was found in an adult who received the AZD1222 COVID-19 vaccine. CDR3 sequence reads: CASSFNSGTSGRGEQYF. CDR3 sequence (DNA): TGCGCCAGCAGCTTCAACTCGGGGACTAGCGGGAGAGGTGAGCAGTACTTC.